This T cell receptor beta chain was sequenced in a study of cytomegalovirus exposure and HLA in healthy donors. Points from the study as a whole: Later analysis showed TCR association rates varying by HLA locus, highest for DRB1 and lowest for HLA-C. An Asian-associated ancestry cluster reportedly showed fewer N-insertions than the roughly 670-donor mean in a later analysis.

PCR was performed using 60 Vbeta and 13 Jbeta primers. The assay was immunoSEQ multiplex PCR, and TCRdb's table has in-frame clones only and misses some. Of approximately 220,000 clones listed, approximately 82% were seen once; the top ten hold 0.63%. With regard to this clone: The antigen remains unidentified.

The source of this sequence is a man younger than 30 in good health and CMV-seronegative. Material: PBMCs.

The CDR3, as DNA: TGTGCCAGCAGCTTGACAGGGGATAGGGCTGAAGCTTTCTTT. Translating it yields CASSLTGDRAEAFF. The rearrangement joins TRBV7-3 to TRBJ1-1; 8 bases map to TRBD1. CDR3 size: 14 residues. The V gene's germline CDR1 is SGHTA and CDR2 FQGTGA. V gave up 3 bases and J gave up 6 bases; unmatched junction bases: 6.